Listed here are 12 T cell receptor beta chains from one sample, sequenced in a study of T-cell memory formation after mild COVID-19. TCRdb analysed the 5' RACE reads with MiXCR anew, one entry per CDR3 protein. The repertoire holds roughly 610,000 distinct CDR3 sequences, with approximately 15% as singletons. The sample comprised PBMCs or a T cell subset sorted from them (not recorded which). The receptors come from an adult woman who had mild COVID-19 (a few samples of this study predate the infection). Cell type and time point are not known.

The chain joins TRBV7-2 to TRBJ2-5, with a weak D call TRBD2 (5 bases). The CDR3 runs 13 residues. Germline CDR1 reads SGHTA; CDR2 reads FQGNSA. V lost 11 bases and J lost 2, with 15 bases in between. CDR3 protein: CAVSAGHQETQYF. In DNA form, the CDR3 reads TGTGCCGTCTCTGCGGGTCATCAAGAGACCCAGTACTTC.

This clonotype has just a few counts. This chain connects TRBV5-1 to TRBJ2-3, with unresolved D. The CDR3 is 12 residues long. Germline V gives CDR1 SGHRS, CDR2 YFSETQ. Between the trimmed V and J ends, which lost 1 base and 5 bases, there was a span of 5 bases. The CDR3 nucleotides read TGCGCCAGCAGCTTGAATATAGATACGCAGTATTTT. Protein product: CASSLNIDTQYF.

At least ten counts were recorded for this clonotype. The rearrangement links TRBV9 to TRBJ2-7, with TRBD1 matching 7 bases. Losses at the gene ends were 4 bases for V and 5 bases for J; bases not matched to a gene: 3. Germline V gene data show CDR1 as SGDLS and CDR2 as YYNGEE. This CDR3 spans 12 amino acids. CDR3 sequence (DNA): TGTGCCAGCAGCCCAGACAGGGACGAGCAGTACTTC. Residues: CASSPDRDEQYF. The full variable domain, in which reference TRBV9 and TRBJ2-7 provide the parts outside the CDR3, is DSGVTQTPKHLITATGQRVTLRCSPRSGDLSVYWYQQSLDQGLQFLIQYYNGEERAKGNILERFSAQQFPDLHSELNLSSLELGDSALYFCASSPDRDEQYFGPGTRLTVT.

V is TRBV10-3 and J is TRBJ1-2, with D possibly being TRBD1 (5 bases). This CDR3 region has 16 residues. V was pared by 4 bases and J by 1 base, with 16 bases between. Germline V gene data show CDR1 as ENHRY and CDR2 as SYGVKD. The CDR3, as DNA: TGTGCCATCAGTGGGGGGACCCACGAATTTAACTATGGCTACACCTTC. It codes for CAISGGTHEFNYGYTF.

The chain recombines TRBV6-2 or TRBV6-3 with TRBJ2-7; no definite D call. Germline CDR1 reads MNHEY; CDR2 reads SVGEGT. V lost 6 bases, J lost 4 bases, and 10 bases lay in between. This CDR3 is 12 amino acids long. The CDR3, as DNA: TGTGCCAGCAGCCCGCAGGTTTACGAGCAGTACTTC. Translated: CASSPQVYEQYF.

This clonotype has just a few counts. V usage is TRBV24-1 and J usage is TRBJ2-1; D is perhaps TRBD2 (7 bases). CDR3 length equals 17 residues. The V end lost 2 bases, the J end lost 7 bases, and 20 bases lay between the germline ends. Germline CDR1 KGHDR, CDR2 SFDVKD. The CDR3 is CATSDWGGASRGNEQFF. Written as DNA, the CDR3 is TGTGCCACCAGTGATTGGGGGGGCGCCTCTAGGGGTAATGAGCAGTTCTTC.

This clonotype was seen only a few times. The chain couples TRBV24-1 to TRBJ2-1, with D possibly being TRBD1 or TRBD2 (5 bases each). The germline CDR1 and CDR2 sequences are KGHDR and SFDVKD. CDR3 length: 15 amino acids. V lost 0 bases to trimming and J lost 7 bases, with 12 bases between them. The CDR3: CATSDLRGVANEQFF. Written as DNA, the CDR3 is TGTGCCACCAGTGATTTGCGAGGGGTGGCGAATGAGCAGTTCTTC.

This clonotype showed up just a few times. The chain couples TRBV6-6 to TRBJ2-7, with D possibly TRBD1 on 6 matching bases. Germline V lookup: CDR1 MNHNY, CDR2 SVGAGI (reference sequence). Trimming left V 0 bases short and J 3 bases short, with 12 bases between. CDR3 length equals 15 residues. The CDR3 loop reads CASSYSAKGGYEQYF. CDR3 sequence (DNA): TGTGCCAGCAGTTACTCTGCGAAAGGGGGCTACGAGCAGTACTTC.

In its sample, this clonotype was seen a few times. V usage is TRBV30 and J usage is TRBJ2-7; no clear D. The CDR3 length is 12 residues. Trimming took off 3 bases at V and 1 base at J, with 7 bases between the two ends. CDR1 is GTSNPN, CDR2 SVGIG, per germline (reference sequence). The CDR3 DNA sequence: TGTGCCTGGAGCGGCCTTTCCTACGAGCAGTACTTC. This sequence encodes CAWSGLSYEQYF.

J is TRBJ2-1 and V is TRBV6-6, with D perhaps matching TRBD1 or TRBD2 (5 bases each). CDR3 length: 18 residues. Germline CDR1 reads MNHNY; CDR2 reads SVGAGI (reference sequence). The germline V and J ends were trimmed by 4 bases and 0 bases, with 19 bases remaining between them. The CDR3 DNA follows: TGTGCCAGCAGTTGGTCTCCCAAGGGGACGAGCTCCTACAATGAGCAGTTCTTC. Residues: CASSWSPKGTSSYNEQFF.

This clonotype was observed a few times. The CDR3 nucleotides are TGTGCCAGCAGCTCCGGGACAGGGAGGTCACCCCTCCACTTT. Translation: CASSSGTGRSPLHF. The chain joins TRBV27 to TRBJ1-6; 9 bases agree with TRBD1. Trimming cost V 6 bases and J 10 bases; bases outside gene matches: 7. Germline V gene sequence: CDR1 MNHEY, CDR2 SMNVEV (reference sequence). There are 14 residues in the CDR3.

This clonotype was seen a few times. The chain recombines TRBV11-2 with TRBJ2-3; TRBD2 matches at 7 bases. CDR1 SGHAT and CDR2 FQNNGV come from the germline V gene. The CDR3 totals 16 residues. V lost 5 bases, J lost 4 bases, and 12 bases stayed unmatched. The CDR3 spells CASSLGTNLPSDTQYF. The DNA of the CDR3 is TGTGCCAGCAGCCTCGGGACTAACCTCCCCTCAGATACGCAGTATTTT.